The 5 T cell receptor beta chains reported below all come from one sample, sequenced in a study of shared clonotypes between healthy human individuals. Some clones are missing from TCRdb's copy, which holds only in-frame ones; the method was immunoSEQ multiplex PCR. The sample yields around 2.5 million clones, 93% seen once. The sequencing sample was made of naive CD4+ T cells from PBMCs. The subset: CD45RA+ positively selected. These receptors came from a man between 18 and 35 years old in good health. Some clones in this sample may be carry-over from other donors' samples.

The chain links TRBV6-1 to TRBJ1-5, with D maybe TRBD1 (5 bases). CDR1 MNHNS and CDR2 SASEGT come from the germline V gene. Trimming cost V 6 bases and J 7 bases, with 16 bases left between them. The CDR3 covers 14 residues. The CDR3 reads CASRGNGAGQPQHF. The CDR3 region has the DNA TGTGCCAGCAGGGGGAACGGGGCCGGACAGCCCCAGCATTTT.

V is TRBV27 and J is TRBJ1-2; 7 nucleotides agree with TRBD1. The germline V gene encodes CDR1 MNHEY and CDR2 SMNVEV (reference sequence). The V segment lost 6 bases and the J segment 4 bases; nucleotides outside the gene matches: 5. This CDR3 is built from 13 residues. The CDR3 DNA is TGTGCCAGCAGAGACAGGGATGTCTATGGCTACACCTTC. Its translation: CASRDRDVYGYTF.

The rearrangement uses TRBV7-2 and TRBJ2-3; D is uncertain. This CDR3 is 13 amino acids long. From germline, CDR1 is SGHTA and CDR2 FQGNSA. Trimming cost V 3 bases and J 1 base, with 5 bases left between them. The CDR3 nucleotides read TGTGCCAGCAGCTTCGAGGGCACAGATACGCAGTATTTT. This translates into CASSFEGTDTQYF.

This chain connects TRBV5-5 to TRBJ1-1; D is undetermined. V lost 1 base and J lost 0, with 10 bases in between. The CDR3 consists of 15 residues. Germline values: CDR1 SGHKS, CDR2 YYEKEE (reference sequence). The CDR3 bases are TGTGCCAGCAGCTTGCTTGGGAACATGAACACTGAAGCTTTCTTT. Amino acids: CASSLLGNMNTEAFF.

V gene TRBV11-3 combines with J gene TRBJ2-5; a weak D match, TRBD2 (6 bases). The CDR3 is made up of 14 amino acids. Germline CDR1 reads SGHNT; CDR2 reads YENEEA. With 5 bases removed from V and 5 bases from J, the gap between germline ends came to 15 bases. CDR3 nucleotides: TGTGCCAGCAGCCCGACGGGGGAGTACGAGACCCAGTACTTC. It is translated as CASSPTGEYETQYF.